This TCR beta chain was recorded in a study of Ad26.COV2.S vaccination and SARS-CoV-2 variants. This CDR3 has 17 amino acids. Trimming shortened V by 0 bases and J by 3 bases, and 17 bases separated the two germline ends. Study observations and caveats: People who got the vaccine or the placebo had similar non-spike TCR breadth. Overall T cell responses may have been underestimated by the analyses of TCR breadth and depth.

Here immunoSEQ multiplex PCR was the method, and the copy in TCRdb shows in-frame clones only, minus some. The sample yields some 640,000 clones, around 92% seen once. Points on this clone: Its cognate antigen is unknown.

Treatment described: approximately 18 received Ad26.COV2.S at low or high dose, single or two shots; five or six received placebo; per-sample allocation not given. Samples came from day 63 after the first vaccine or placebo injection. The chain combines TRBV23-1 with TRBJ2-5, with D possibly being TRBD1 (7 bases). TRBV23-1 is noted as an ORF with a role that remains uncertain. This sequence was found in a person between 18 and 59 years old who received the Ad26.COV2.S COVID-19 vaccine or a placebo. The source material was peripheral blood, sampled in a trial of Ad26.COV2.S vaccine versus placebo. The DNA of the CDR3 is TGCGCCAGCAGTCAATCGAGGGGGGACAGACGTGAAGAGACCCAGTACTTC. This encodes CASSQSRGDRREETQYF.